This TCR beta chain was sequenced in a study of blood T cells in healthy people across ages. The use of a sample-barcoded 5' primer and a J-beta primer mix characterized a second PCR of about 6 to 11 cycles. TCRdb processed the 5' RACE reads anew with MiXCR; each CDR3 protein has one entry. The sample has more than 900,000 distinct CDR3 sequences, about 28% seen once. The CDR3 is 16 amino acids. Germline-derived CDR1 and CDR2 are SGHDT and YYEEEE. The authors isolated at least 6 million PBMCs per sample. Study-wide results and limits: While age rose, TCR beta diversity per million T cells dropped in a roughly linear way.

A word on this clonotype: No antigen is known for it. The junction and the germline gene differ at one end; a read error may be behind it.

The same sample was also studied in work on T cells of mothers and their children. That investigation notes: Unrelated mother-child pairs always had slightly, but never significantly, lower normalized overlap than related pairs.

The V gene is TRBV5-6, the J gene TRBJ2-1; TRBD1 matches 9 bases. The source is a woman aged 40 to 49 in good health. The specimen was blood. The CDR3 loop is CASSLAGTGLYNDQFF. The CDR3 region has the DNA TGTGCCAGCAGCTTGGCCGGGACAGGGTTATACAATGATCAGTTCTTC.